Listed below are T cell receptor beta chains from one sample, sequenced in a study of blood T cell repertoires in COVID-19. Here immunoSEQ multiplex PCR was the method, and the copy in TCRdb shows in-frame clones only, minus some. The table has approximately 73,000 clones, 86% seen once. The sample consisted of peripheral blood. The receptor set was obtained from an older woman with acute or convalescent COVID-19. CDR3s include the opening cysteine and the closing phenylalanine or tryptophan. D genes are given only for firm matches. Only part of the rows carry a size: once, few, many, or a class if the clone is expanded.

clone size	V gene	D gene	J gene	CDR3 protein	CDR3 DNA
NA	TRBV27	NA	TRBJ2-5	CASRRSGQETQYF	TGTGCCAGCAGGCGCTCCGGGCAAGAGACCCAGTACTTC
NA	TRBV19	NA	TRBJ2-7	CASSMAGPYEQYF	TGTGCCAGTAGTATGGCGGGCCCCTACGAGCAGTACTTC
many	TRBV19	TRBD1	TRBJ2-7	CASRQGYEQYF	TGTGCCAGCCGACAGGGCTACGAGCAGTACTTC
few	TRBV20-1	NA	TRBJ2-4	CSALFSNIQYF	TGCAGTGCACTCTTTTCAAACATTCAGTACTTC
NA	TRBV5-1	NA	TRBJ2-1	CASSMLADNEQFF	TGCGCCAGCAGTATGTTAGCGGACAATGAGCAGTTCTTC
NA	TRBV19	TRBD1	TRBJ2-7	CASSIDDRDGEQYF	TGTGCCAGTAGTATAGACGACAGGGATGGCGAGCAGTACTTC
NA	TRBV6-2/TRBV6-3	NA	TRBJ1-2	CASSYDGISGQIDGYTF	TGTGCCAGCAGTTACGACGGTATAAGCGGACAGATTGATGGCTACACCTTC
NA	TRBV7-6	TRBD1	TRBJ2-2	CASSPFGGGQGTTGELFF	TGTGCCAGCAGCCCTTTTGGGGGAGGACAGGGGACCACCGGGGAGCTGTTTTTT
NA	TRBV7-2	NA	TRBJ1-1	CASSLVLSGFNTEAFF	TGTGCCAGCAGCTTAGTTTTATCAGGCTTCAACACTGAAGCTTTCTTT
NA	TRBV30	NA	TRBJ1-6	CAWSGQDRSSYNSPLHF	TGTGCCTGGAGTGGACAGGACCGAAGCTCCTATAATTCACCCCTCCACTTT
NA	TRBV5-1	TRBD1	TRBJ1-2	CASSSRGQESGYTF	TGCGCCAGCAGCTCCCGGGGACAGGAATCTGGCTACACCTTC
NA	TRBV19	TRBD1	TRBJ2-7	CASKSGQGYEQYF	TGTGCCAGTAAATCAGGACAGGGCTACGAGCAGTACTTC
few	TRBV4-1	NA	TRBJ1-4	CASSQEYSQLRPTIEKLFF	TGCGCCAGCAGCCAAGAGTACTCGCAATTGAGGCCAACGATCGAAAAACTGTTTTTT
once	TRBV28	NA	TRBJ2-2	CASTGLAVTGELFF	TGTGCCAGTACCGGTCTAGCTGTCACCGGGGAGCTGTTTTTT
NA	TRBV4-2	TRBD2	TRBJ2-2	CASSLLSGGLGGELFF	TGTGCCAGCAGCCTCCTTAGCGGGGGACTGGGCGGGGAGCTGTTTTTT
NA	TRBV7-2	TRBD1	TRBJ1-2	CASSLDREYGYTF	TGTGCCAGCAGCCTGGACAGGGAATATGGCTACACCTTC
few	TRBV7-2	NA	TRBJ2-1	CASSLVGQSNEQFF	TGTGCCAGCAGCTTAGTGGGCCAGTCTAATGAGCAGTTCTTC
NA	TRBV7-8	TRBD1	TRBJ1-4	CASSLAGGTGAFNEKLFF	TGTGCCAGCAGCTTAGCCGGGGGGACAGGGGCTTTTAATGAAAAACTGTTTTTT
NA	TRBV7-9	TRBD1	TRBJ1-2	CASSLIQGADYGYTF	TGTGCCAGCAGCTTAATACAGGGGGCTGACTATGGCTACACCTTC
once	TRBV7-2	TRBD2	TRBJ2-1	CASSPSGSRTTNEQFF	TGTGCCAGCAGCCCGAGCGGGAGTAGAACAACAAATGAGCAGTTCTTC
NA	TRBV28	NA	TRBJ1-4	CASRPNPGFGEKLFF	TGTGCCAGCAGGCCCAACCCAGGGTTCGGTGAAAAACTGTTTTTT
NA	TRBV2	NA	TRBJ1-1	CASSELQGEAFF	TGTGCCAGCAGTGAATTGCAGGGTGAAGCTTTCTTT
NA	TRBV19	TRBD1	TRBJ2-5	CASSHTQGQQETQYF	TGTGCCAGTAGCCATACTCAGGGACAGCAAGAGACCCAGTACTTC
NA	TRBV4-3	TRBD2	TRBJ2-3	CASSSGGGTDTQYF	TGCGCCAGCTCGAGCGGGGGGGGCACAGATACGCAGTATTTT
NA	TRBV6-2/TRBV6-3	TRBD1	TRBJ1-2	CASSFRGDSVYGYTF	TGTGCCAGCAGCTTTCGAGGGGACAGCGTCTATGGCTACACCTTC
NA	TRBV24-1	NA	TRBJ2-7	CATSEGGGPSYEQYF	TGTGCCACCAGTGAGGGGGGAGGTCCCTCCTACGAGCAGTACTTC
NA	TRBV19	TRBD1	TRBJ2-1	CASSILGQDEQFF	TGTGCCAGTAGTATACTTGGACAGGACGAGCAGTTCTTC
NA	TRBV3-1/TRBV3-2	TRBD1	TRBJ1-6	CASSQGTGQDNSPLHF	TGTGCCAGCAGCCAAGGGACAGGGCAAGATAATTCACCCCTCCACTTT
NA	TRBV28	TRBD1	TRBJ1-2	CASETGQGVYGYTF	TGTGCCAGCGAAACCGGACAGGGGGTCTATGGCTACACCTTC
NA	TRBV28	NA	TRBJ1-4	CASKQSANEKLFF	TGTGCCAGCAAACAGTCAGCTAATGAAAAACTGTTTTTT
NA	TRBV10-3	NA	TRBJ1-2	CATEGGSNYGYTF	TGTGCCACAGAGGGAGGGAGTAACTATGGCTACACCTTC
NA	TRBV7-2	NA	TRBJ2-7	CASSLDRAYEQYF	TGTGCCAGCAGCCTGGACAGAGCCTACGAGCAGTACTTC
NA	TRBV6-1	NA	TRBJ2-7	CASSEFRPRRGEQYF	TGTGCCAGCAGTGAATTCAGGCCCCGAAGGGGCGAGCAGTACTTC
NA	TRBV12-3/TRBV12-4	NA	TRBJ1-1	CASSFPSTEAFF	TGTGCCAGCAGTTTTCCTAGCACTGAAGCTTTCTTT
NA	TRBV24-1	NA	TRBJ1-1	CATSSGREAFF	TGTGCCACCTCGTCGGGGAGGGAAGCTTTCTTT
NA	TRBV19	NA	TRBJ1-1	CASSPSIGTEGEAFF	TGTGCCAGTAGTCCGAGCATCGGGACGGAGGGTGAAGCTTTCTTT
NA	TRBV13	TRBD1	TRBJ2-5	CASSLGPGTGPQETQYF	TGTGCCAGCAGCTTAGGCCCGGGGACAGGGCCTCAAGAGACCCAGTACTTC
NA	TRBV29-1	TRBD2	TRBJ2-5	CSVRHKIRAGGNQETQYF	TGCAGCGTTCGACATAAAATACGGGCGGGAGGAAACCAAGAGACCCAGTACTTC
once	TRBV6-6	TRBD1	TRBJ1-5	CASSYQDRGQPQHF	TGTGCCAGCAGTTACCAAGACAGGGGTCAGCCCCAGCATTTT
NA	TRBV7-9	TRBD1	TRBJ2-4	CASSSLVRDSSIAKNIQYF	TGTGCCAGCAGCTCACTAGTCCGGGACAGCTCGATAGCCAAAAACATTCAGTACTTC
NA	TRBV4-3	TRBD2	TRBJ2-7	CASSQDLPDSGRAREQYF	TGCGCCAGCAGCCAAGATCTTCCTGATAGCGGGAGGGCTCGGGAGCAGTACTTC
NA	TRBV10-3	TRBD1	TRBJ1-2	CAISGGQGYDGYTF	TGTGCCATCAGTGGAGGACAGGGGTACGATGGCTACACCTTC
NA	TRBV5-1	NA	TRBJ2-7	CASSSSTATYEQYF	TGCGCCAGCAGTTCCTCGACAGCCACCTACGAGCAGTACTTC
NA	TRBV2	TRBD2	TRBJ2-7	CASSELGGETYEQYF	TGTGCCAGCAGTGAATTGGGGGGGGAAACCTACGAGCAGTACTTC
once	TRBV5-1	TRBD1	TRBJ1-1	CASSLGGQSMRITEAFF	TGCGCCAGCAGCTTGGGGGGACAGTCAATGCGGATCACTGAAGCTTTCTTT
NA	TRBV6-2/TRBV6-3	NA	TRBJ2-1	CASSYRRTVYNEQFF	TGTGCCAGCAGTTATAGGAGGACGGTGTACAATGAGCAGTTCTTC
NA	TRBV5-1	TRBD1	TRBJ1-5	CASSFTGGGNQPQHF	TGCGCCAGCAGCTTTACAGGGGGCGGGAATCAGCCCCAGCATTTT
NA	TRBV10-3	NA	TRBJ1-2	CAISNTYGYTF	TGTGCCATCAGTAACACCTATGGCTACACCTTC
NA	TRBV29-1	NA	TRBJ1-5	CSVGDNNQPQHF	TGCAGCGTCGGGGACAACAATCAGCCCCAGCATTTT
NA	TRBV27	NA	TRBJ2-7	CASTMAPAGNYEQYF	TGTGCCAGCACCATGGCCCCTGCAGGGAACTACGAGCAGTACTTC
NA	TRBV5-1	NA	TRBJ2-7	CASSLDRYPYEQYF	TGCGCCAGCAGCTTGGACAGGTACCCCTACGAGCAGTACTTC
NA	TRBV11-2	TRBD2	TRBJ2-1	CASSLGGLLPYNEQFF	TGTGCCAGCAGCTTGGGAGGGCTCTTGCCCTACAATGAGCAGTTCTTC
few	TRBV28	NA	TRBJ1-2	CASSLGEYGYTF	TGTGCCAGCAGTTTAGGGGAGTATGGCTACACCTTC
NA	TRBV28	TRBD1	TRBJ2-7	CASSRSGQGTYEQYF	TGTGCCAGCAGCCGATCCGGACAGGGGACCTACGAGCAGTACTTC
NA	TRBV28	TRBD1	TRBJ2-6	CASSLGQVDSGANVLTF	TGTGCCAGCAGCCTAGGACAGGTCGACTCTGGGGCCAACGTCCTGACTTTC
NA	TRBV7-2	TRBD2	TRBJ2-2	CASSLVAGASTGELFF	TGTGCCAGCAGCTTAGTAGCGGGGGCCTCCACCGGGGAGCTGTTTTTT
NA	TRBV5-1	NA	TRBJ2-7	CASSSGPEQYF	TGCGCCAGCAGTTCGGGTCCCGAGCAGTACTTC
NA	TRBV6-5	TRBD1	TRBJ2-7	CASSPQGANEQYF	TGTGCCAGCAGCCCACAGGGGGCAAACGAGCAGTACTTC